This is a list of T cell receptor beta chains from one sample in a study of control samples from healthy donors and cancer patients. Generated by immunoSEQ multiplex PCR, the TCRdb table keeps only in-frame clones and is missing some. The data contain some 150,000 clones, 90% to 95% of them singletons. Sequences were obtained from blood. These receptors were taken from a woman in her twenties or thirties in good health. Both conserved end residues are trimmed from each CDR3. The order of the fields is CDR3 protein, V gene, J gene, D gene. A D gene is named only where the DNA matches it firmly.

cdr3_aa: ASTRDRFNQPQH; v_call: TRBV19; j_call: TRBJ1-5; d_call: TRBD1
cdr3_aa: ASRVDTNSPLH; v_call: TRBV2; j_call: TRBJ1-6; d_call: .
cdr3_aa: ASSLLNSPLH; v_call: TRBV11-2; j_call: TRBJ1-6; d_call: .
cdr3_aa: ASSLAQGSGNTIY; v_call: TRBV7-7; j_call: TRBJ1-3; d_call: .
cdr3_aa: ASSLMSQETQY; v_call: TRBV7-3; j_call: TRBJ2-5; d_call: .
cdr3_aa: ASSPGQGAGNTIY; v_call: TRBV28; j_call: TRBJ1-3; d_call: TRBD1
cdr3_aa: ASSWDSNQPQH; v_call: TRBV28; j_call: TRBJ1-5; d_call: .
cdr3_aa: ASSHPGQGVTYSNQPQH; v_call: TRBV28; j_call: TRBJ1-5; d_call: TRBD1
cdr3_aa: ASSLATGGAYEQY; v_call: TRBV7-6; j_call: TRBJ2-7; d_call: .
cdr3_aa: ASSLSGQGDTIY; v_call: TRBV27; j_call: TRBJ1-3; d_call: .
cdr3_aa: ASSSGGSGTGELF; v_call: TRBV11-3; j_call: TRBJ2-2; d_call: .
cdr3_aa: ASRPRTGETQY; v_call: TRBV2; j_call: TRBJ2-5; d_call: .
cdr3_aa: ASSRMGGAVYGYT; v_call: TRBV25-1; j_call: TRBJ1-2; d_call: .
cdr3_aa: ASSQSGGGPEETQY; v_call: TRBV23-1; j_call: TRBJ2-5; d_call: TRBD2
cdr3_aa: ASSYRETQY; v_call: TRBV5-1; j_call: TRBJ2-5; d_call: .
cdr3_aa: AWSPGLANTMRQF; v_call: TRBV30; j_call: TRBJ2-1; d_call: TRBD2
cdr3_aa: ASGTGGGNTIY; v_call: TRBV6-5; j_call: TRBJ1-3; d_call: TRBD1
cdr3_aa: ASSPGAGNTIY; v_call: TRBV18; j_call: TRBJ1-3; d_call: .
cdr3_aa: ASGLAGGLKNIQY; v_call: TRBV12-5; j_call: TRBJ2-4; d_call: TRBD2
cdr3_aa: ASSLRTSGDTQY; v_call: TRBV11-2; j_call: TRBJ2-3; d_call: TRBD2
cdr3_aa: ASREQGANYGYT; v_call: TRBV19; j_call: TRBJ1-2; d_call: TRBD1
cdr3_aa: ASSWDRHSNQPQH; v_call: TRBV2; j_call: TRBJ1-5; d_call: .